Below are 29 T cell receptor beta chains sequenced from a single sample in a study of beta chain features in type 1 diabetes. The study's findings and limits: TCRB CDR3s from Type 1 diabetes patients were moderately but significantly shorter in all four CD4+ subsets.

Their antigens are not known. The study reverse transcribed the entire isolated RNA, so it sequenced expressed TCRB transcripts. Clones were sequenced by immunoSEQ multiplex PCR, and TCRdb holds only the in-frame ones, with some missing. This table holds 250,000 or so clones, 20% found once. Sequencing used naive CD4+ T cells from blood. These receptors all stem from a woman aged 40 to 55 with type 1 diabetes.

A word on this clone: At one of its ends the junction is not consistent with the germline gene, which may arise from a read error. The chain is built from TRBV7-7 and TRBJ2-1, with D possibly matching TRBD1 (6 bases). This CDR3 comprises 14 residues. Germline lookup yields CDR1 SSHAT and CDR2 FNYEAQ (reference sequence). The CDR3 region is CASSPSNTGNEQFF. CDR3 bases: TGTGCTAGCAGCCCTAGCAACACAGGGAATGAGCAGTTCTTC.

This clone was detected only a few times. V gene TRBV21-1 combines with J gene TRBJ1-2. TRBV21-1 is a pseudogene. The CDR3 runs to 15 residues. CDR3 loop: CASSKGGTPRRGYTF. CDR3 DNA sequence: TGTGCCAGCAGCAAAGGGGGTACTCCCCGGAGGGGCTACACCTTC.

This clone was seen a handful of times. The genes are TRBV19 and TRBJ1-5; 7 bases match TRBD1. Germline lookup yields CDR1 LNHDA and CDR2 SQIVND (reference sequence). V lost 4 bases, J lost 9 bases, and 9 bases stayed unmatched. The CDR3 covers 14 residues. CDR3: CASSTTDRVRPQHF. CDR3 DNA sequence: TGTGCCAGTAGTACAACCGACAGGGTGAGGCCCCAGCATTTT.

This clone showed up just a few times. The rearrangement joins TRBV30 to TRBJ1-2; possibly TRBD1 for D (5 bases). The CDR3 consists of 17 residues. Germline V CDR1 and CDR2: GTSNPN, SVGIG (reference sequence). V lost 4 bases and J lost 1, with 22 bases in between. The CDR3 DNA sequence: TGTGCCTGGACCCTCTGGGTGGGCCCGGGGGTTAACTATGGCTACACCTTC. It is translated as CAWTLWVGPGVNYGYTF.

This clone was detected a few times. The rearrangement uses TRBV7-2 and TRBJ2-1; D gene ambiguous. With 2 bases removed from V and 4 bases from J, the gap between germline ends came to 9 bases. CDR1 is SGHTA, CDR2 FQGNSA, per germline. The CDR3 is 14 amino acids. CDR3 sequence (DNA): TGTGCCAGCAGCTTACTTTACAATTACAATGAGCAGTTCTTC. Its translation: CASSLLYNYNEQFF. The full variable domain, in which reference TRBV7-2 and TRBJ2-1 provide the parts outside the CDR3, is GAGVSQSPSNKVTEKGKDVELRCDPISGHTALYWYRQSLGQGLEFLIYFQGNSAPDKSGLPSDRFSAERTGGSVSTLTIQRTQQEDSAVYLCASSLLYNYNEQFFGPGTRLTVL.

The chain employs TRBV28 and TRBJ2-1; no definite D call. Trimming stripped 11 bases from V and 7 bases from J, with 18 bases between. The CDR3 contains 13 residues. Germline CDR1 MDHEN, CDR2 SYDVKM. CDR3 DNA: TGTGCCTATACAAACCCCTCGAGGAATGAGCAGTTCTTC. It encodes CAYTNPSRNEQFF. The whole variable domain, remainder taken from reference TRBV28 and TRBJ2-1, is DVKVTQSSRYLVKRTGEKVFLECVQDMDHENMFWYRQDPGLGLRLIYFSYDVKMKEKGDIPEGYSVSREKKERFSLILESASTNQTSMYLCAYTNPSRNEQFFGPGTRLTVL.

V and J are TRBV14 and TRBJ2-1, with a weak D call TRBD2 (6 bases). V was cut by 1 base and J by 5 bases, with 12 bases left in between. The germline V gene has CDR1 SGHDN and CDR2 FVKESK. The CDR3 covers 15 residues. For the CDR3, the DNA is TGTGCCAGCAGCCAAGTAACGGGGGTTAACAATGAGCAGTTCTTC. This encodes CASSQVTGVNNEQFF.

Points on this clone: This same CDR3 is encoded by further DNA sequences in the sample. J is TRBJ1-1 and V is TRBV2; possible D gene TRBD1, 5 bases. CDR1 and CDR2 (germline): SNHLY, FYNNEI. V was clipped by 4 bases and J by 1 base, with 7 bases between them. The CDR3 runs 13 residues. The CDR3 DNA sequence: TGTGCCAGCAGTGGGAGGGGGAACACTGAAGCTTTCTTT. Translation: CASSGRGNTEAFF.

In its sample, this clone was seen once. This chain joins TRBV15 and TRBJ1-1; 8 bases fit TRBD1. V lost 5 bases, J lost 5 bases, and 10 bases stayed unmatched. CDR1 and CDR2 (germline): LNHNV, YYDKDF (reference sequence). The CDR3 spans 15 residues. The CDR3 reads CATSGNDRGWTEAFF. DNA for the CDR3: TGTGCCACCAGCGGAAACGACAGGGGCTGGACTGAAGCTTTCTTT.

This clone has just a few counts. The V call is TRBV6-5, the J call TRBJ1-5; TRBD1 matches at 10 bases. This CDR3 spans 15 amino acids. Looked up from germline, CDR1 is MNHEY and CDR2 is SVGAGI. Germline trimming cut 4 bases from V and 2 bases from J; bases unmatched to any gene: 2. The CDR3 region is CASSSGTGGNQPQHF. In DNA, the CDR3 is TGTGCCAGCAGTTCCGGGACAGGGGGCAATCAGCCCCAGCATTTT.

The sample holds a few counts of this clone. The chain employs TRBV4-1 and TRBJ1-2, with D possibly being TRBD1 (5 bases). The V gene's germline CDR1 is MGHRA and CDR2 YSYEKL. The CDR3 length is 13 residues. V was trimmed by 4 bases and J by 8 bases, leaving 14 bases between them. The CDR3 is CASSLGEGWGYTF. The CDR3 region has the DNA TGCGCCAGCAGCCTGGGGGAGGGCTGGGGCTACACCTTC.

This chain uses TRBV5-1 with TRBJ2-6; D unclear. Germline CDR1 is SGHRS and CDR2 is YFSETQ. Trimming took 1 base from V and 0 from J, leaving 5 bases between them. The CDR3 is 15 residues long. The CDR3 DNA reads TGCGCCAGCAGCTTGCTGAGCTCTGGGGCCAACGTCCTGACTTTC. It translates to CASSLLSSGANVLTF.

The chain carries TRBV2 and TRBJ2-3; a possible D gene is TRBD1 (5 bases). V was trimmed by 4 bases and J by 6 bases, leaving 11 bases between them. CDR1 is SNHLY and CDR2 is FYNNEI in the germline V gene. The CDR3 totals 13 residues. This chain's CDR3 is CASSGGSFDTQYF. The CDR3 region has the DNA TGTGCCAGCAGTGGGGGCAGCTTTGATACGCAGTATTTT.

The chain joins TRBV2 to TRBJ1-2; D is undetermined. The CDR3 is made up of 13 amino acids. Deletions cut 6 bases from V and 6 bases from J, with 14 bases between. Germline CDR1 and CDR2: SNHLY and FYNNEI. In nucleotides, the CDR3 is TGTGCCAGCAGAGTAGAAATGGAGAATGGCTACACCTTC. Protein sequence: CASRVEMENGYTF.

CDR3 bases: TGTGCCAGCTCACCACCGGGGGATCAATTCAGAGGGGGCACTGAAGCTTTCTTT. The encoded protein is CASSPPGDQFRGGTEAFF. This chain connects TRBV18 to TRBJ1-1; TRBD1 might be the D (6 bases). Looked up from germline, CDR1 is KGHSH and CDR2 is LQKENI. V was pared by 0 bases and J by 4 bases, with 21 bases between. The CDR3 covers 18 residues.

The chain carries TRBV5-6 and TRBJ1-2; no definite D call. CDR3 length: 13 amino acids. V was shortened by 0 bases and J by 4 bases, with 7 bases between the two germline ends. CDR1 SGHDT and CDR2 YYEEEE come from the germline V gene. CDR3: CASSLGQVYGYTF. CDR3 DNA: TGTGCCAGCAGCTTGGGGCAGGTCTATGGCTACACCTTC.

This clone occurred a few times. This chain joins TRBV28 and TRBJ2-3; TRBD2 matches 12 bases. The CDR3 is 17 residues long. CDR1 MDHEN and CDR2 SYDVKM come from the germline V gene. After removal of 3 bases from V and 5 bases from J, the junction contained 9 bases not matched to a gene. Written as DNA, the CDR3 is TGTGCCAGCAGTTTTCTGCCTAGCGGGAGGGCCGGAGATACGCAGTATTTT. Translating gives CASSFLPSGRAGDTQYF.

The rearrangement uses TRBV29-1 and TRBJ1-2; a possible D gene is TRBD1 (5 bases). The CDR3 length is 13 residues. Germline loops: CDR1 SQVTM, CDR2 ANQGSEA. V was trimmed by 0 bases and J by 3 bases, leaving 8 bases between them. Written as DNA, the CDR3 is TGCAGCGTTGAAGAAAGGGGTGACTATGGCTACACCTTC. It translates to CSVEERGDYGYTF.

V is TRBV5-4 and J is TRBJ1-1; D is perhaps TRBD1 (6 bases). V shed 4 bases and J shed 5 bases, with 18 bases lying between them. CDR3 size: 15 residues. Germline lookup yields CDR1 SGHNT and CDR2 YYREEE (reference sequence). CDR3: CASSHLVQGGTEAFF. The CDR3 nucleotides are TGTGCCAGCAGCCATTTAGTACAGGGAGGGACTGAAGCTTTCTTT.

The chain has TRBV19 and TRBJ2-5; 7 bases are shared with TRBD2. Per the germline V gene, CDR1 is LNHDA and CDR2 is SQIVND (reference sequence). The CDR3 is 14 residues long. V lost 1 base, J lost 8 bases, and 7 bases stayed unmatched. Written as DNA, the CDR3 is TGTGCCAGTAGTATAGGGGGAGGGACCAAAACCCAGTACTTC. It translates to CASSIGGGTKTQYF.

This clone has just a few counts. The V call is TRBV7-2, the J call TRBJ2-5; D unresolved. The CDR3 contains 15 residues. Germline V gene data show CDR1 as SGHTA and CDR2 as FQGNSA. V was clipped by 0 bases and J by 4 bases, with 12 bases between them. CDR3 nucleotides: TGTGCCAGCAGCTTAGCGCCAGGATCCTCAGAGACCCAGTACTTC. It translates to CASSLAPGSSETQYF.

The table lists this clone with a count of one. The chain is built from TRBV5-1 and TRBJ2-1, with D unresolved. V was shortened by 0 bases and J by 0 bases, with 7 bases between the two germline ends. There are 15 residues in the CDR3. From germline, CDR1 is SGHRS and CDR2 YFSETQ. CDR3 sequence: CASSLDALSYNEQFF. CDR3 nucleotide sequence: TGCGCCAGCAGCTTGGATGCGCTCTCCTACAATGAGCAGTTCTTC. The complete variable domain, with remaining parts taken from reference TRBV5-1 and TRBJ2-1, reads KAGVTQTPRYLIKTRGQQVTLSCSPISGHRSVSWYQQTPGQGLQFLFEYFSETQRNKGNFPGRFSGRQFSNSRSEMNVSTLELGDSALYLCASSLDALSYNEQFFGPGTRLTVL.

The chain links TRBV28 to TRBJ2-4; D not certain. CDR3 length: 14 amino acids. The ends were cut back, 6 bases at V and 3 bases at J, with 12 bases in the middle. The germline gives CDR1 MDHEN, CDR2 SYDVKM. Here the CDR3 reads CASSRHENKNIQYF. DNA of the CDR3: TGTGCCAGCAGCCGCCACGAGAACAAAAACATTCAGTACTTC.

This clone was detected only a few times. The chain recombines TRBV6-6 with TRBJ2-3; unclear D gene. Germline CDR1 reads MNHNY; CDR2 reads SVGAGI (reference sequence). Between the trimmed V and J ends, which lost 7 bases and 1 base, there was a span of 9 bases. The CDR3 covers 13 residues. CDR3 residues: CASTGQGTDTQYF. The CDR3 DNA follows: TGTGCCAGCACTGGCCAGGGCACAGATACGCAGTATTTT.

The J gene is TRBJ2-3, the V gene TRBV12-5, with TRBD1 matching over 10 bases. Per germline, CDR1 LGHNT and CDR2 FRNRAP. V shed 3 bases, J shed 4 bases, and the junction held 7 bases outside the gene matches. The CDR3 covers 16 residues. CDR3 nucleotide sequence: TGTGCTAGTGGTTTTACGGGACAGGGGAAGGCAGATACGCAGTATTTT. This encodes CASGFTGQGKADTQYF.

This clone has more than one count but fewer than ten. The chain recombines TRBV5-4 with TRBJ2-7; D is perhaps TRBD1 (5 bases). Germline CDR1 SGHNT, CDR2 YYREEE (reference sequence). CDR3 length: 14 amino acids. With 0 bases removed from V and 4 bases from J, the gap between germline ends came to 11 bases. For the CDR3, the DNA is TGTGCCAGCAGCTTGGGGACACTTACGTACGAGCAGTACTTC. It translates to CASSLGTLTYEQYF.

The chain employs TRBV29-1 and TRBJ2-1, with 8 bases matching TRBD2. CDR1 is SQVTM, CDR2 ANQGSEA, per germline. This CDR3 has 15 residues. V gave up 4 bases and J gave up 2 bases; unmatched junction bases: 7. CDR3 in DNA: TGCAGCGTTGCCTTACTAGCGGAGGCCTACAATGAGCAGTTCTTC. Protein product: CSVALLAEAYNEQFF.

This clone was picked up a small number of times. The rearrangement uses TRBV2 and TRBJ1-1; 10 bases fit TRBD1. There are 14 residues in the CDR3. The junction had 6 bases not matched to a gene; V was cut back by 7 bases and J by 4 bases. CDR1 and CDR2 from the germline V gene are SNHLY and FYNNEI. The CDR3 nucleotides are TGTGCCAGCACCCCGACAGGGGGCGGCACTGAAGCTTTCTTT. It encodes CASTPTGGGTEAFF.

This clone was counted only a few times. V usage is TRBV11-2 and J usage is TRBJ2-5; possible D gene TRBD1, 5 bases. Trimming left V 5 bases short and J 2 bases short, with 9 bases between. The CDR3 is made up of 13 amino acids. The germline V gene encodes CDR1 SGHAT and CDR2 FQNNGV. The CDR3 DNA reads as TGTGCCAGCAGCACAGGTTTTCAAGAGACCCAGTACTTC. It codes for CASSTGFQETQYF.